This T cell receptor beta chain was documented in a study of cytomegalovirus exposure and HLA in healthy donors. Background on the study: Most genotyped donors, over 70% of roughly 400, had Caucasian-associated genetic ancestry. Study results and limitations: Immune exposure information available was restricted to CMV serostatus. The authors excluded some V segments, including TRBV6-2 and TRBV6-3, as indistinguishable.

Primers: 60 Vbeta forward and 13 Jbeta reverse. Measured with immunoSEQ multiplex PCR; TCRdb has only the in-frame clones, and not every one. This sample has 150,000 or so clones; about 74% occur once, and the top ten carry 10% to 15%. The V gene lost 8 bases and the J gene lost 7 bases, with 14 bases spanning the gap. CDR1 MDHEN and CDR2 SYDVKM come from the germline V gene. This CDR3 comprises 12 residues. As concerns this clone: As yet, its antigen is unknown.

This chain uses TRBV28 with TRBJ1-2, with D perhaps matching TRBD1 (5 bases). This receptor was identified in a man aged 35-49 years in good health and CMV-seropositive. The specimen was PBMCs. The CDR3 DNA is TGTGCCAGCGCCGGGGGTCCGGGTGGCTACACCTTC. Encoded protein: CASAGGPGGYTF.